This TCR beta chain is drawn from a study of patients and donors after allogeneic stem cell transplantation. The CDR3 has 16 residues. V lost 4 bases to trimming and J lost 4 bases; unmatched junction nucleotides: 3. Germline lookup yields CDR1 LGHDT and CDR2 YNNKEL (reference sequence). One entry per CDR3 protein, called by TCRdb with MiXCR from the RT-PCR reads. The table lists some 960,000 distinct CDR3 sequences, more than 15% of them singletons. This TCR came from a human donor who was either an allogeneic HSCT recipient or a stem cell or donor lymphocyte infusion donor (not recorded which). It is not recorded whose cells these are; they may come from a transplant donor. The specimen was blood, either unsorted or a sorted T cell fraction (not recorded which). V usage is TRBV3-1 and J usage is TRBJ1-6, with 11 bases that match TRBD1. CDR3 nucleotide sequence: TGTGCCAGCAGCCCCCGGGACAGGGGGTATAATTCACCCCTCCACTTT. It is translated as CASSPRDRGYNSPLHF.